This note documents a single T cell receptor beta chain sequence. Its antigen remains unidentified. Germline is not matched at one junction end, which may reflect a read error. Germline V gene lookup returns CDR1 SQVTM and CDR2 ANQGSEA. There are 11 residues in the CDR3. In the PCR, 60 Vbeta and 13 Jbeta primers were used. TCRdb's table, derived via immunoSEQ multiplex PCR, lists solely in-frame clones and lacks some. The table has 150,000 or so clones, 80% to 90% seen once; the top ten hold approximately 2%. This sample stems from a study of cytomegalovirus exposure and HLA in healthy donors. Background on the study: Earlier results showed almost 120 million unique TCR beta sequences derived from approximately 170 million T cells. Out of 398 genotyped donors, roughly 80% belonged to the Caucasian-associated ancestry cluster. Regarding the study as a whole: Reports described diagnosis of cytomegalovirus status by the classifier as highly specific and sensitive. Immune exposure information comprised only CMV serostatus.

This clonotype originated in a woman between 18 and 29 years old in good health and CMV-seronegative. Input material: PBMCs. The chain has TRBV29-1 and TRBJ1-2; a weak D match, TRBD1 (6 bases). The CDR3 loop is CSVWTVNGYPF. The CDR3 DNA reads TGCAGCGTTTGGACAGTTAATGGCTACCCCTTC.